This T cell receptor (beta chain) is from a study of T cells after posttransplantation cyclophosphamide. Methotrexate plus calcineurin inhibitor accompanied controls' myeloablative marrow transplants; sampling was 1 year later. Using immunoSEQ multiplex PCR, the repertoire was profiled, and TCRdb retains in-frame clones only, with some absent. The data hold about 24,000 clones, with 89% observed a single time. The V gene lost 2 bases and the J gene lost 9 bases, with 17 bases spanning the gap. The CDR3 runs 15 residues. Germline CDR1 LGHNA, CDR2 YSLEER. The sequence was collected from a female patient in her forties or fifties who received an allogeneic stem cell transplant from an unrelated donor, was CMV-positive, and had chronic GVHD only. Some T cells here may be from the graft donor. The V gene is TRBV4-3, the J gene TRBJ2-1; no firm D call. The sequencing used PBMCs, collected after an allogeneic stem cell transplant with a calcineurin inhibitor and methotrexate. CDR3 nucleotide sequence: TGCGCCAGCAGCCAACAGTTAGTAGCTGCCGCTGAGCAGTTCTTC. Protein product: CASSQQLVAAAEQFF.